This is a list of T cell receptor beta chains from one sample in a study of blood T cell repertoires in COVID-19. Using immunoSEQ multiplex PCR, the repertoire was profiled, and TCRdb retains in-frame clones only, with some absent. The sample yields 150,000 to 200,000 clones, roughly 90% seen once. The sequenced sample was PBMCs or T cells enriched from blood (not recorded which). Receptor source: a woman between 18 and 29 years old who had recovered from COVID-19. CDR3s include the opening cysteine and the closing phenylalanine or tryptophan. D genes are given only for firm matches. Where a row states a size, it is once, few, many or the class of an expanded clone; other rows omit it.

j_gene,abundance,v_gene,d_gene,CDR3nt,CDR3aa
TRBJ2-3,once,TRBV7-9,.,TGTGCCAGCAGCCACGGGCCAGGGACAGATACGCAGTATTTT,CASSHGPGTDTQYF
TRBJ2-7,.,TRBV7-6,TRBD2,TGTGCCAGCAGCCCCCGGACTAGCGGGCTCGACGAGCAGTACTTC,CASSPRTSGLDEQYF
TRBJ1-4,.,TRBV28,TRBD1,TGTGCCAGCAGTGCCCGACAGGGCGGAACAACTAATGAAAAACTGTTTTTT,CASSARQGGTTNEKLFF
TRBJ2-1,once,TRBV20-1,.,TGCAGTGCTAGTCACGCAGGGGCAAGCTCCTACAATGAGCAGTTCTTC,CSASHAGASSYNEQFF
TRBJ2-3,.,TRBV9,.,TGTGCCAGCAGCGTCCTCACAGGGACGGCGGCAGATACGCAGTATTTT,CASSVLTGTAADTQYF
TRBJ2-5,.,TRBV5-1,TRBD1,TGCGCCAGCAGCTCCAACAGGGGTGAAGAGACCCAGTACTTC,CASSSNRGEETQYF
TRBJ1-6,.,TRBV14,TRBD1,TGTGCCAGCAGCCTCACAGGGGCCGGTTCACCCCTCCACTTT,CASSLTGAGSPLHF
TRBJ2-1,.,TRBV4-1,.,TGCGCCAGCAGCCAAGTAGACCTACTAGTCTACAATGAGCAGTTCTTC,CASSQVDLLVYNEQFF
TRBJ2-5,.,TRBV7-9,TRBD2,TGTGCCAGCAGCGGCCGGTCCGGGACTAGCGGGAGTTGGGTGGAGACCCAGTACTTC,CASSGRSGTSGSWVETQYF
TRBJ2-1,.,TRBV7-2,TRBD2,TGTGCCAGCAGCCCCGATAGCGGGAGGAACAATGAGCAGTTCTTC,CASSPDSGRNNEQFF
TRBJ1-1,.,TRBV7-8,.,TGTGCGAGTGGGCCAAACACTGAAGCTTTCTTT,CASGPNTEAFF
TRBJ2-7,few,TRBV5-8,.,TGTGCCAGCAGCTTGGGGCGGGTGTCCTACGAGCAGTACTTC,CASSLGRVSYEQYF
TRBJ2-5,.,TRBV5-3,.,TGTGCCAGATTAGACAGGCTATCAGAGACCCAGTACTTC,CARLDRLSETQYF
TRBJ1-5,.,TRBV2,.,TGTGCCAGCAGGGGTGACACTAGCAATCAGCCCCAGCATTTT,CASRGDTSNQPQHF
TRBJ2-1,.,TRBV11-2,TRBD2,TGTGCCAGCAGCTTAGGTACTAGCGGGGACAATGAGCAGTTCTTC,CASSLGTSGDNEQFF
TRBJ1-4,.,TRBV28,.,TGTGCCAGCAGTTTAGCGGGGGCGGGTGAAAAACTGTTTTTT,CASSLAGAGEKLFF
TRBJ2-5,.,TRBV5-4,.,TGTGCCAGCAGCCCCAGAGGGACTGCTGCTGGGACCCAGTACTTC,CASSPRGTAAGTQYF
TRBJ2-3,.,TRBV5-1,TRBD2,TGCGCCAGCAGCGCGACTAGCGGTAGCACAGATACGCAGTATTTT,CASSATSGSTDTQYF